The 12 T cell receptor beta chains below all came from one sample that was sequenced in a study of blood T cell repertoires in COVID-19. Sequencing used immunoSEQ multiplex PCR; TCRdb keeps in-frame clones, though not all of them. The sample has 250,000 or so clones, around 85% seen once. Material: PBMCs or T cells enriched from blood (not recorded which). These receptors were obtained from a woman aged 50 to 60 who had recovered from COVID-19.

The J gene is TRBJ1-1, the V gene TRBV3-1 (or the pseudogene TRBV3-2); D is possibly TRBD1 (5 bases). The CDR3 is made up of 14 amino acids. Germline V gene sequence: CDR1 LGHDT, CDR2 YNNKEL (reference sequence). The V end was cut by 4 bases, the J end by 3 bases, with 12 bases between. CDR3 DNA: TGTGCCAGCAGCCTGTATCGGGGGGACACTGAAGCTTTCTTT. Translating it yields CASSLYRGDTEAFF.

This clone appeared once. The chain recombines TRBV27 with TRBJ2-7, with D perhaps TRBD1 (5 bases). Trimming left V 2 bases short and J 2 bases short, with 10 bases between. From germline, CDR1 is MNHEY and CDR2 SMNVEV (reference sequence). The CDR3 extends over 14 amino acids. CDR3 in amino acids: CASSLQGPTYEQYF. The CDR3 DNA reads TGTGCCAGCAGTTTACAGGGCCCGACCTACGAGCAGTACTTC.

The genes are TRBV20-1 and TRBJ1-6; D is uncertain. V lost 3 bases to trimming and J lost 9 bases, with 21 bases between them. The CDR3 contains 16 residues. Germline-derived CDR1 and CDR2 are DFQATT and SNEGSKA (reference sequence). This CDR3 is CSASSAEAWGGSPLHF. The DNA of the CDR3 is TGCAGTGCTAGTTCAGCTGAAGCCTGGGGAGGTTCACCCCTCCACTTT.

The V gene is TRBV7-6, the J gene TRBJ1-1, with 7 bases that match TRBD1. V dropped 1 base and J dropped 0; count of bases not matched to a gene: 2. Looked up from germline, CDR1 is SGHVS and CDR2 is FNYEAQ. CDR3 size: 15 residues. The CDR3 loop is CASSLEGALNTEAFF. The CDR3 DNA is TGTGCCAGCAGCTTAGAGGGGGCTCTGAACACTGAAGCTTTCTTT.

The V gene is TRBV5-1, the J gene TRBJ2-3; 13 bases fit TRBD2. V lost 6 bases and J lost 0; bases outside the gene matches: 7. This CDR3 region has 17 residues. Germline-derived CDR1 and CDR2 are SGHRS and YFSETQ. CDR3 coding DNA: TGCGCCAGCAAGGCCGGGACTAGCGGGACTAGCACAGATACGCAGTATTTT. As protein: CASKAGTSGTSTDTQYF.

This clone was recorded once. This rearrangement joins TRBV18 to TRBJ2-7; 7 bases agree with TRBD1. The CDR3 has 15 amino acids. Germline-derived CDR1 and CDR2 are KGHSH and LQKENI. The trim removed 3 bases at V and 3 bases at J, leaving 8 bases unmatched. CDR3 nucleotide sequence: TGTGCCAGCTCACCGAGCGGACAGGCCCTCTACGAGCAGTACTTC. It is translated as CASSPSGQALYEQYF.

This CDR3 reads CASSIGRTNSGNTIYF. The DNA for the CDR3 is TGTGCCAGTAGTATTGGCAGGACAAACTCTGGAAACACCATATATTTT. This chain connects TRBV19 to TRBJ1-3; TRBD1 is a possible D gene (5 bases). CDR1 is LNHDA, CDR2 SQIVND, per germline (reference sequence). The CDR3 has 16 residues. Trimming left V 3 bases short and J 0 bases short, with 12 bases between.

The J gene is TRBJ2-7, the V gene TRBV11-2; TRBD1 aligns across 9 bases. The length of the CDR3 is 15 residues. From germline, CDR1 is SGHAT and CDR2 FQNNGV. V was clipped by 5 bases and J by 6 bases; unmatched bases: 11. In DNA, the CDR3 is TGTGCCAGCAGCACTGAATCACAGGGGGCAGGCGAGCAGTACTTC. It translates to CASSTESQGAGEQYF.

This clone appeared a few times. This sequence joins TRBV5-1 and TRBJ1-3; D remains unclear. CDR1 is SGHRS and CDR2 is YFSETQ in the germline V gene. The CDR3 loop spans 15 amino acids. Trimming stripped 2 bases from V and 0 bases from J, with 9 bases between. The CDR3 loop reads CASSFDFGSGNTIYF. DNA for the CDR3: TGCGCCAGCAGCTTCGACTTCGGCTCTGGAAACACCATATATTTT.

The chain recombines TRBV28 with TRBJ2-7; TRBD1 agrees at 7 bases. The germline V gene encodes CDR1 MDHEN and CDR2 SYDVKM. Germline trimming cut 6 bases from V and 2 bases from J; bases unmatched to any gene: 4. The CDR3 has 13 amino acids. The DNA of the CDR3 is TGTGCCAGCAGCTACACAGGGGCCTACGAGCAGTACTTC. This encodes CASSYTGAYEQYF.

CDR3 DNA sequence: TGTGCCAGCAGCTTACAGGGATCATATAATTCACCCCTCCACTTT. This gives the protein CASSLQGSYNSPLHF. V and J are TRBV7-9 and TRBJ1-6; tentatively, D is TRBD1 (5 bases). V was shortened by 2 bases and J by 4 bases, with 9 bases between the two germline ends. This CDR3 is built from 15 residues. Germline CDR1 is SEHNR and CDR2 is FQNEAQ (reference sequence).

This chain uses TRBV5-4 with TRBJ2-3; the match to TRBD1 covers 9 bases. Per the germline V gene, CDR1 is SGHNT and CDR2 is YYREEE (reference sequence). J lost 2 bases, V lost 4 bases, and 5 bases had no gene match. The CDR3 covers 15 residues. The CDR3 sequence: CASSVDRGYTDTQYF. CDR3 nucleotide sequence: TGTGCCAGCAGCGTGGACAGGGGTTACACAGATACGCAGTATTTT.